What follows are 31 T cell receptor beta chains derived from one specimen sequenced in a study of T cells after yellow fever vaccination. TCRdb recomputed calls from the 5' RACE reads with MiXCR, one row per CDR3 protein. The table shows about 320,000 distinct CDR3 sequences, with 3.5% to 4.5% occurring only once. Sequences were derived from PBMCs, sampled 15 days after the yellow fever booster vaccination. These receptors came from a man aged 18 to 29 who received the YFV17D yellow fever vaccine.

The chain's CDR3 is CASSPGGTPGELFF. CDR3 coding DNA: TGTGCCAGCAGCCCTGGGGGCACGCCCGGGGAGCTGTTTTTT. V usage is TRBV7-6 and J usage is TRBJ2-2, with D perhaps TRBD1 (6 bases). The CDR3 sequence is 14 residues long. Germline values: CDR1 SGHVS, CDR2 FNYEAQ. The V end was cut by 5 bases, the J end by 6 bases, with 13 bases between.

This clonotype has just a few counts. V usage is TRBV10-3 and J usage is TRBJ2-5, with 12 nucleotides matching TRBD2. V dropped 7 bases and J dropped 4; count of bases not matched to a gene: 4. CDR3 length equals 14 residues. Germline V CDR1 and CDR2: ENHRY, SYGVKD. The CDR3 sequence is CAITSGLAGETQYF. CDR3 nucleotide sequence: TGTGCCATCACTTCGGGACTAGCGGGAGAGACCCAGTACTTC.

This clonotype was counted at least ten times. V is TRBV6-2 or TRBV6-3 and J is TRBJ1-5; D not resolved. Germline V lookup: CDR1 MNHEY, CDR2 SVGEGT. The V gene lost 7 bases and the J gene lost 7 bases, with 11 bases spanning the gap. There are 12 residues in the CDR3. The CDR3 sequence is CASNPPHQPQHF. The CDR3 nucleotides are TGTGCCAGCAACCCCCCTCACCAGCCCCAGCATTTT.

This clonotype has only a few counts. This chain uses TRBV5-6 with TRBJ1-2; D gene uncertain. V was cut by 3 bases and J by 8 bases, with 14 bases left in between. This CDR3 is 13 amino acids long. Germline V gene sequence: CDR1 SGHDT, CDR2 YYEEEE. The CDR3 here is CASSSQSLRGYTF. CDR3 DNA: TGTGCCAGCAGCTCCCAAAGCCTTCGAGGCTACACCTTC.

This clonotype was found a few times. The gene calls are TRBV7-9 and TRBJ2-3; D may correspond to TRBD1 or TRBD2 (5 bases each). The germline V gene encodes CDR1 SEHNR and CDR2 FQNEAQ (reference sequence). The CDR3 is 18 amino acids. V was clipped by 0 bases and J by 4 bases, with 20 bases between them. The CDR3 is CASSLAGTKMSPADTQYF. The CDR3 DNA is TGTGCCAGCAGCTTAGCAGGGACCAAAATGTCCCCCGCAGATACGCAGTATTTT.

This clonotype has ten or more counts. The chain recombines TRBV5-1 with TRBJ1-4, with D unclear. V shed 2 bases and J shed 8 bases, with 13 bases lying between them. In germline, CDR1 is SGHRS, CDR2 YFSETQ. The CDR3 covers 14 residues. The CDR3 nucleotides read TGCGCCAGCAGCTTTTCGGGGTTGGCGGAAAAACTGTTTTTT. This encodes CASSFSGLAEKLFF. Full variable domain (rest looked up from reference TRBV5-1 and TRBJ1-4): KAGVTQTPRYLIKTRGQQVTLSCSPISGHRSVSWYQQTPGQGLQFLFEYFSETQRNKGNFPGRFSGRQFSNSRSEMNVSTLELGDSALYLCASSFSGLAEKLFFGSGTQLSVL.

This clonotype showed up many times. This chain uses TRBV7-2 with TRBJ2-3; weak D call: TRBD2 (5 bases). The CDR3 totals 16 residues. CDR1 and CDR2 (germline): SGHTA, FQGNSA. V was clipped by 5 bases and J by 4 bases, with 19 bases between them. CDR3 in DNA: TGTGCCAGCAGCCCCAGGAGAGCGACCGGGGCAGATACGCAGTATTTT. Its protein product is CASSPRRATGADTQYF.

In this sample, this clonotype turned up many times. This sequence joins TRBV7-8 and TRBJ2-1; 7 nucleotides align to TRBD2. CDR3 length equals 12 residues. Looked up from germline, CDR1 is SGHVS and CDR2 is FQNEAQ. The V segment lost 2 bases and the J segment 15 bases; nucleotides outside the gene matches: 7. CDR3 in amino acids: CASSLKAGSWFF. The CDR3 DNA is TGTGCCAGCAGCTTAAAAGCGGGAAGTTGGTTCTTC. The variable domain in full, completed from reference TRBV7-8 and TRBJ2-1, reads GAGVSQSPRYKVAKRGQDVALRCDPISGHVSLFWYQQALGQGPEFLTYFQNEAQLDKSGLPSDRFFAERPEGSVSTLKIQRTQQEDSAVYLCASSLKAGSWFFGPGTRLTVL.

There are many counts of this clonotype. The chain recombines TRBV21-1 with TRBJ2-7; the listed D gene, TRBD1, was not tested against the DNA. TRBV21-1 has pseudogene status. There are 14 residues in the CDR3. The CDR3, as DNA: TGTGCCAGCAGCGGGCGGGACAACCCCTACGAGCAGTACTTC. As protein: CASSGRDNPYEQYF.

V gene TRBV19 combines with J gene TRBJ1-6; D gene unclear. This CDR3 has 14 residues. Germline lookup yields CDR1 LNHDA and CDR2 SQIVND (reference sequence). V was cut by 3 bases and J by 7 bases, with 10 bases left in between. The CDR3 is CASSIERGNSPLHF. DNA for the CDR3: TGTGCCAGTAGTATTGAGCGGGGAAATTCACCCCTCCACTTT. The full variable domain, with the rest looked up from reference TRBV19 and TRBJ1-6, is DGGITQSPKYLFRKEGQNVTLSCEQNLNHDAMYWYRQDPGQGLRLIYYSQIVNDFQKGDIAEGYSVSREKKESFPLTVTSAQKNPTAFYLCASSIERGNSPLHFGNGTRLTVT.

This clonotype was observed at least ten times. This chain uses TRBV24-1 with TRBJ2-3; possibly TRBD2 for D (5 bases). CDR1 is KGHDR, CDR2 SFDVKD, per germline. The CDR3 has 14 residues. Trimming shortened V by 3 bases and J by 5 bases, and 11 bases separated the two germline ends. CDR3 DNA: TGTGCCACCAGTGATCCCGGACGGGAAGATACGCAGTATTTT. Translating it yields CATSDPGREDTQYF.

This rearrangement joins TRBV5-1 to TRBJ1-2, with TRBD1 matching 8 bases. V lost 5 bases, J lost 4 bases, and 4 bases stayed unmatched. The CDR3 runs to 13 residues. Germline V lookup: CDR1 SGHRS, CDR2 YFSETQ. The chain's CDR3 is CASRYDRGYGYTF. The CDR3 bases are TGCGCCAGCAGGTACGACAGGGGCTATGGCTACACCTTC.

Comments on this clonotype: Just one base apart from a much larger clone, this may be a read error. The V and J genes are TRBV5-1 and TRBJ2-7; D possibly corresponds to TRBD2 (6 bases). The CDR3 sequence is 14 residues long. Germline V gives CDR1 SGHRS, CDR2 YFSETQ. Deletions cut 4 bases from V and 6 bases from J, with 17 bases between. CDR3 sequence reads: CASSARAGDFEQYV. As DNA, the CDR3 is TGCGCCAGCAGCGCCAGAGCCGGGGACTTCGAGCAGTACGTC.

This CDR3 is CASRYRQGSSEKLFF. The CDR3 region has the DNA TGTGCCAGCAGATACCGACAGGGATCCTCTGAAAAACTGTTTTTT. The chain joins TRBV2 to TRBJ1-4, with 7 bases that match TRBD1. The J segment lost 7 bases and the V segment lost 6 bases, leaving 11 bases of the junction unmatched. CDR3 length: 15 residues. CDR1 and CDR2 from the germline V gene are SNHLY and FYNNEI.

The chain carries TRBV7-9 and TRBJ1-2, with 8 bases matching TRBD1. The junction had 15 bases not matched to a gene; V was cut back by 8 bases and J by 4 bases. The CDR3 extends over 16 amino acids. The germline CDR1 and CDR2 sequences are SEHNR and FQNEAQ (reference sequence). The CDR3: CASSDSGQADLYGYTF. In DNA form, the CDR3 reads TGTGCCAGCTCGGATTCGGGACAGGCCGATCTCTATGGCTACACCTTC.

DNA of the CDR3: TGTGCCAGCAGCCCCGGACCTACGTACCAAGAGACCCAGTACTTC. Amino acids: CASSPGPTYQETQYF. J is TRBJ2-5 and V is TRBV7-6, with no clear D. The CDR3 is 15 residues long. The germline gives CDR1 SGHVS, CDR2 FNYEAQ. Trimming cost V 5 bases and J 0 bases, with 13 bases left between them. Using reference TRBV7-6 and TRBJ2-5 for the parts outside the CDR3, the full variable domain is GAGVSQSPRYKVTKRGQDVALRCDPISGHVSLYWYRQALGQGPEFLTYFNYEAQQDKSGLPNDRFSAERPEGSISTLTIQRTEQRDSAMYRCASSPGPTYQETQYFGPGTRLLVL.

This clonotype has ten or more counts. The genes are TRBV12-3 or TRBV12-4 and TRBJ2-1; 12 nucleotides align to TRBD1. With V trimmed by 6 bases and J by 7 bases, 7 bases remained unmatched. This CDR3 has 15 residues. CDR3: CASSRGQGARNEQFF. The CDR3 nucleotides are TGTGCCAGCAGCCGGGGACAGGGGGCTCGGAATGAGCAGTTCTTC.

This chain uses TRBV6-2 or TRBV6-3 with TRBJ1-5; 11 nucleotides match TRBD1. Looked up from germline, CDR1 is MNHEY and CDR2 is SVGEGT. CDR3 length: 16 amino acids. Unmatched junction bases numbered 8, after V lost 5 bases and J lost 5 bases. CDR3 sequence: CASSRTGGVGHQPQHF. The CDR3 DNA reads TGTGCCAGCAGTCGGACAGGGGGCGTCGGCCATCAGCCCCAGCATTTT.

This clonotype was counted only a few times. V gene TRBV6-5 combines with J gene TRBJ2-7, with 11 bases that match TRBD2. Germline V gives CDR1 MNHEY, CDR2 SVGAGI. This CDR3 contains 14 residues. The V gene end was trimmed by 7 bases and the J gene end by 2 bases; junction bases not matched to a gene: 4. CDR3 sequence: CASKLAGGPYEQYV. The CDR3 bases are TGTGCCAGCAAGCTAGCGGGGGGCCCCTACGAGCAGTACGTC.

V is TRBV7-2 and J is TRBJ1-5; D gene ambiguous. V shed 5 bases and J shed 2 bases, with 10 bases lying between them. From germline, CDR1 is SGHTA and CDR2 FQGNSA. This CDR3 region has 14 residues. The CDR3 reads CASSPLSGNQPQHF. In DNA form, the CDR3 reads TGTGCCAGCAGCCCCTTATCGGGCAATCAGCCCCAGCATTTT.

This clonotype has a count of ten or more. The chain recombines TRBV25-1 with TRBJ1-1, with a possible D match to TRBD1 (6 bases). Looked up from germline, CDR1 is MGHDK and CDR2 is SYGVNS. V dropped 1 base and J dropped 10 bases, with 22 bases sitting between them. The CDR3 contains 16 residues. The CDR3 loop reads CASSESGSGDSTGAFF. In DNA, the CDR3 is TGTGCCAGCAGTGAATCAGGGTCAGGGGACTCAACGGGAGCTTTCTTT.

This clonotype has a handful of counts. The chain uses TRBV19 and TRBJ1-1, with D perhaps TRBD1 (6 bases). From germline, CDR1 is LNHDA and CDR2 SQIVND (reference sequence). The CDR3 length is 14 residues. Trimming stripped 7 bases from V and 3 bases from J, with 15 bases between. The CDR3 DNA reads TGTGCCAGTAATCCAGGGGAGTTGCACACTGAAGCTTTCTTT. Its translation is CASNPGELHTEAFF.

This clonotype was seen at least ten times. The gene calls are TRBV5-6 and TRBJ1-2; D not resolved. CDR1 and CDR2 (germline): SGHDT, YYEEEE. Trimming cost V 4 bases and J 4 bases, with 5 bases left between them. The CDR3 has 11 residues. CDR3: CASSLSYGYTF. DNA for the CDR3: TGTGCCAGCAGCCTCAGCTATGGCTACACCTTC.

In its sample, this clonotype was seen many times. The chain uses TRBV11-2 and TRBJ2-7, with TRBD2 matching 13 bases. The CDR3 has 16 residues. V shed 8 bases, J shed 4 bases, and the junction held 11 bases outside the gene matches. Germline V gene lookup returns CDR1 SGHAT and CDR2 FQNNGV. CDR3: CASGGLAGTGIYEQYF. The CDR3 DNA reads as TGTGCCAGCGGGGGACTAGCGGGGACTGGAATTTACGAGCAGTACTTC.

This clonotype was observed a handful of times. The chain employs TRBV7-3 and TRBJ2-6; no definite D call. Trimming took 7 bases from V and 0 from J, leaving 7 bases between them. The CDR3 runs to 14 residues. Germline CDR1 and CDR2: SGHTA and FQGTGA. CDR3 region: CASKRSSGANVLTF. In nucleotides, the CDR3 is TGTGCCAGCAAACGTAGCTCTGGGGCCAACGTCCTGACTTTC.

This clonotype was detected only a few times. The chain recombines TRBV2 with TRBJ2-5; 10 bases align to TRBD2. Germline V CDR1 and CDR2: SNHLY, FYNNEI. The CDR3 is made up of 16 amino acids. J was trimmed by 5 bases and V by 6 bases; bases with no gene match: 12. The CDR3: CASSETSGVMGETQYF. The CDR3 nucleotides are TGTGCCAGCAGCGAAACTAGCGGGGTGATGGGCGAGACCCAGTACTTC.

This clonotype was recorded many times. The CDR3 region has the DNA TGTGCCAGCAGCCCCAGGGGGGGGAGCACTGAAGCTTTCTTT. Translated: CASSPRGGSTEAFF. The chain carries TRBV7-2 and TRBJ1-1, with 7 bases that match TRBD1. The germline gives CDR1 SGHTA, CDR2 FQGNSA. This CDR3 comprises 14 residues. The V segment lost 5 bases and the J segment 4 bases; nucleotides outside the gene matches: 7.

This clonotype has only a few counts. The gene calls are TRBV19 and TRBJ1-1, with no clear D. V lost 3 bases and J 0 bases, leaving 2 bases between the germline ends. The CDR3 length is 12 residues. Germline assignment: CDR1 LNHDA and CDR2 SQIVND (reference sequence). CDR3 region: CASSMLNTEAFF. For the CDR3, the DNA is TGTGCCAGTAGTATGTTGAACACTGAAGCTTTCTTT.

This clonotype was counted ten times or more. The rearrangement joins TRBV6-5 to TRBJ1-1, with 11 positions matching TRBD1. CDR1 and CDR2 (germline): MNHEY, SVGAGI. The CDR3 runs to 15 residues. The ends lost 4 bases at V and 5 bases at J; junction bases unmatched: 6. The CDR3 bases are TGTGCCAGCAGTTCCCAGGACAGGGGGCCGACTGAAGCTTTCTTT. It yields the protein CASSSQDRGPTEAFF.

The chain joins TRBV20-1 to TRBJ1-4, with D uncertain. V was cut by 4 bases and J by 0 bases, with 12 bases left in between. The CDR3 loop spans 15 amino acids. Looked up from germline, CDR1 is DFQATT and CDR2 is SNEGSKA (reference sequence). As DNA, the CDR3 is TGCAGTGCTACAGATCCGGGATCAACTAATGAAAAACTGTTTTTT. Protein: CSATDPGSTNEKLFF.

The rearrangement uses TRBV2 and TRBJ1-1; D remains unclear. Per germline, CDR1 SNHLY and CDR2 FYNNEI. This CDR3 region has 11 residues. Between the trimmed V and J ends, which lost 3 bases and 11 bases, there was a span of 10 bases. In DNA, the CDR3 is TGTGCCAGCAGTGACTTCAAGGAGGCTTTCTTT. This gives the protein CASSDFKEAFF.